The T cell receptor beta chain under discussion was sequenced for a study of follicular helper T cells after annual influenza vaccination. Study-level background: Blood was drawn on days 0, 7 and 28 after vaccination.

Time point specified: 2015-2016 season, 7 days after influenza vaccination. No donor had influenza vaccine in the prior 6 months; all lived in the community. V was clipped by 4 bases and J by 4 bases; unmatched bases: 7. Germline-derived CDR1 and CDR2 are MNHEY and SVGAGI. This CDR3 contains 15 residues. Survey level resolution was used for TCRB sequencing. Using immunoSEQ multiplex PCR, the repertoire was profiled, and TCRdb retains in-frame clones only, with some absent. The table has 5,500 to 8,000 clones, around 84% seen once. V usage is TRBV6-5 and J usage is TRBJ2-4; TRBD2 agrees at 7 bases. The sample was CXCR5- memory CD4+ T cells sorted from blood, taken 7 days after influenza vaccination. This receptor was taken from an adult who received the influenza vaccine. The CDR3 loop is CASSSSRDYKNIQYF. The CDR3 nucleotides are TGTGCCAGCAGTTCATCCCGGGACTATAAAAACATTCAGTACTTC.